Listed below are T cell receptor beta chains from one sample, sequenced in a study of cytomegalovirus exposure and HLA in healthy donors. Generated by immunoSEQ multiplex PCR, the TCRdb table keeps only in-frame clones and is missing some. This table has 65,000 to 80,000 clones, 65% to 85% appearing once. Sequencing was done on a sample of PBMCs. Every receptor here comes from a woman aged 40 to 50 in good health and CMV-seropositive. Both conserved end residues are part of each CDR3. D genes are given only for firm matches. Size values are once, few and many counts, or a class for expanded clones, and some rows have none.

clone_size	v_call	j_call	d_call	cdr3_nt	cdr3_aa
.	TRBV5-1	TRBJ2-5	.	TGCGCCAGCAGCTTGGATGGGTCAGGGAGGCAGGAGACCCAGTACTTC	CASSLDGSGRQETQYF
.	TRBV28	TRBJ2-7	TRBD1	TGTGCCAGCTTACCTCGCCGTAGAGGATCAGGACAGGGCAGGTACGAGCAGTACTTC	CASLPRRRGSGQGRYEQYF
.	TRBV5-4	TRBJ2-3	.	TGTGCCAGCAGCTTGACAGACCAGAGCACAGATACGCAGTATTTT	CASSLTDQSTDTQYF
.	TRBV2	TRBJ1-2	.	TGTGCCAGCAGCCTCGGCCGGACTCATAACTATGGCTACACCTTC	CASSLGRTHNYGYTF
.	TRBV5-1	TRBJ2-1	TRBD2	TGCGCCAGCAGCGAGACTCAAAGCGGGGGGCCCTACAATGAGCAGTTCTTC	CASSETQSGGPYNEQFF
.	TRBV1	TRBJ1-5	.	TGCACCAGCAGCCAAGGGGGAGGGTGGGTTCGCCAGCATTTT	CTSSQGGGWVRQHF
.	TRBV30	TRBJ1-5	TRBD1	TGTGCCTGGTGCCGGACAGGCATCAATCAGCCCCAGCATTTT	CAWCRTGINQPQHF
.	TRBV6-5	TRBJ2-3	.	TGTGCCACCGCTCAGCGGGCAGTAGTAGCAGATACGCAGTATTTT	CATAQRAVVADTQYF
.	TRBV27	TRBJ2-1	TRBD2	TGTGCCAGCAGTCCGCTGAGCGGGAACTTCAATGAGCAGTTCTTC	CASSPLSGNFNEQFF
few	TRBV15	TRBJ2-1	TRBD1	TGTGCCACCAGCACTGACAGGGGACCCTACAATGAGCAGTTCTTC	CATSTDRGPYNEQFF
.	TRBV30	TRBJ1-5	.	TGTGCCGGAAGCAAGCAGGGTTCCAATCAGCCCCAGCATTTT	CAGSKQGSNQPQHF
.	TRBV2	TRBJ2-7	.	TGTGCCAGCAGTCTTTCCTCCTACGAGCAGTACTTC	CASSLSSYEQYF
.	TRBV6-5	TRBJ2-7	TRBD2	TGTGCCAGCAGCCAGGGATTAGCGGGAGAGCAGTACTTC	CASSQGLAGEQYF
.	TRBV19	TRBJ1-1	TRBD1	TGTGCCAGTAGTAATTCGAGGGCAGGGGGCGCGACTGAAGCTTTCTTT	CASSNSRAGGATEAFF
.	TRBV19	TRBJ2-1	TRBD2	TGTGCCAGTAGGGAAAGAGGACTAGCGGGTGGTGAGCAGTTCTTC	CASRERGLAGGEQFF
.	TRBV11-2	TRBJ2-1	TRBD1	TGTGCCAGCAGCGTACGACAGGGGGCCCATGAGCAGTTCTTC	CASSVRQGAHEQFF
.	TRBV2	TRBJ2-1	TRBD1	TGTGCCAGCAGGGGGGACAGGAGCTCCTACAATGAGCAGTTCTTC	CASRGDRSSYNEQFF
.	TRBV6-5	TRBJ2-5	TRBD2	TGTGCCAGCGGGACTACTAGCGGTAGCACGGAGACCCAGTACTTC	CASGTTSGSTETQYF
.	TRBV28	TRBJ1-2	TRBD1	TGTGCCAGCAGTGCCCCGGGACAGGGGGCGGAAGGCTACACCTTC	CASSAPGQGAEGYTF
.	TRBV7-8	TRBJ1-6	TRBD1	TGTGCCAGCAGCTTCGGACAGGGATCCTATAATTCACCCCTCCACTTT	CASSFGQGSYNSPLHF
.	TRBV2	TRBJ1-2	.	TGTGCCGGGGGCGACAGCTTTAACTATGGCTACACCTTC	CAGGDSFNYGYTF
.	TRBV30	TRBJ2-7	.	TGTGCCTGGAGTCGGGGCGGGAAGGACGAGCAGTACTTC	CAWSRGGKDEQYF
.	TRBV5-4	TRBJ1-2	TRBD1	TGTGCCAGCAGCCTCGTCTCGACAGGGTCGGTGGATGGCTACACCTTC	CASSLVSTGSVDGYTF
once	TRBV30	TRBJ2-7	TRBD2	TGTGCCTGGAGCGGAATTATCGGGGGGGGCGGGAGACCCCACGAGCAGTACTTC	CAWSGIIGGGGRPHEQYF
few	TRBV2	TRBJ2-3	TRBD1	TGTGCCAGCGGGTGGGACAGGGGTAGGACAGATACGCAGTATTTT	CASGWDRGRTDTQYF
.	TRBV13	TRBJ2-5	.	TGTGCCAGCACCTCATCGGGCGGAGGAGAAATCAAAGAGACCCAGTACTTC	CASTSSGGGEIKETQYF
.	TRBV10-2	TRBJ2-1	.	TGCGCCAGCCGTGACCCTAGCGTTGTCAATGAGCAGTTCTTC	CASRDPSVVNEQFF
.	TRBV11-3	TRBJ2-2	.	TGTGCCAGCAGCCCCGGTCGGGTTAGGAACACCGGGGAGCTGTTTTTT	CASSPGRVRNTGELFF
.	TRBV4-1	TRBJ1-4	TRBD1	TGCGCCAGCAGCCCACCACCCGGGACAGGGGGCAAGGCTAATGAAAAACTGTTTTTT	CASSPPPGTGGKANEKLFF
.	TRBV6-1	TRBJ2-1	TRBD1	TGTGCCAGTGTGACAGGGCCGGGTAATGAGCAGTTCTTC	CASVTGPGNEQFF
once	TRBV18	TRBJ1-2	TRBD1	TGTGCCAGCTCACCCGACAGGGACTATGGCTACACCTTC	CASSPDRDYGYTF
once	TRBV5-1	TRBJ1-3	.	TGCGCCAGCAGCCCCGACAGCTCTGGAAACACCATATATTTT	CASSPDSSGNTIYF
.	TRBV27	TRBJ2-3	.	TGTGCCAGCAGTTGGGGCCCTACAGATACGCAGTATTTT	CASSWGPTDTQYF
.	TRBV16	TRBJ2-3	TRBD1	TGTGCCAGCAGCCAAAGGACAGGGGCTACGCAGTATTTT	CASSQRTGATQYF
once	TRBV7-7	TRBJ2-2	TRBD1	TGTGCCAGCAGCTTGGGACAGGGCGGCGGGGAGCTGTTTTTT	CASSLGQGGGELFF
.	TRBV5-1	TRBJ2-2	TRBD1	TGCGCCAGCAGCCTCTCCGGGACAGCAATACCGTCGGAGCTGTTTTTT	CASSLSGTAIPSELFF
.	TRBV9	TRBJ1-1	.	TGTGCCAGCAGCGCCTCCACCTTAAACAGGGAGGGGAGCACTGAAGCTTTCTTT	CASSASTLNREGSTEAFF
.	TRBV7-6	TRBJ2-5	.	TGTGCCAGCAGCTTTCGGCCGGGGTACCAAGAGACCCAGTACTTC	CASSFRPGYQETQYF
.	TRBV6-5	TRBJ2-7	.	TGTGCCAGCAGGAAGGAAGGCAGGTTGTCCGACGAGCAGTACTTC	CASRKEGRLSDEQYF
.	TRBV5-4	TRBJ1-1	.	TGTGCCAGCAGCCAGCCAGGATTCAACACTGAAGCTTTCTTT	CASSQPGFNTEAFF
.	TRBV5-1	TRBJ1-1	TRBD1	TGCGCCAGCAGCCAGGGGGCTGAAGCTTTCTTT	CASSQGAEAFF
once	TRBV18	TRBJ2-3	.	TGTGCCAGCTCACCCATCGCTTTCGGACAGAACACAGATACGCAGTATTTT	CASSPIAFGQNTDTQYF
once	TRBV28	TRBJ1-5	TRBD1	TGTGCCAGCAGTTTAAACAGGGGGCAAGGTAGCAATCAGCCCCAGCATTTT	CASSLNRGQGSNQPQHF
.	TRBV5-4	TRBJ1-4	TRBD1	TGTGCCAGCAGCGCCACAGGGGGCCCTAATGAAAAACTGTTTTTT	CASSATGGPNEKLFF
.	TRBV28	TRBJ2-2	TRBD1	TGTGCCAGCAGTCTCCTTCTTCCGGGACAGGGCACCGGGGAGCTGTTTTTT	CASSLLLPGQGTGELFF
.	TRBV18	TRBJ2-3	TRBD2	TGTGCCAGCTCACCTCAGATAAGCGGGGGGCCCACAGATACGCAGTATTTT	CASSPQISGGPTDTQYF
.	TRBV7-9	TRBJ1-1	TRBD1	TGTGCCAGCAGTCTACTCGTCCCGACAGGGGGCCCTGAAGCTTTCTTT	CASSLLVPTGGPEAFF
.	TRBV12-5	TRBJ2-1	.	TGTGCTAGTGGTTTGACCACTAGCTACAATGAGCAGTTCTTC	CASGLTTSYNEQFF
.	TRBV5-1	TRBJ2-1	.	TGCGCCAGCAGCCGTCAACAGGGATCTCGGAATGAGCAGTTCTTC	CASSRQQGSRNEQFF
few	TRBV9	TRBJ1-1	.	TGTGCCAGCAGCGTAGGAGGGGAGGGTCCTGAAGCTTTCTTT	CASSVGGEGPEAFF
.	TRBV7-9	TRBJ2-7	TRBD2	TGTGCCAGCAGCTTAGAGGATTTAGCGGGGTCCTACGAGCAGTACTTC	CASSLEDLAGSYEQYF
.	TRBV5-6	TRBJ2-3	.	TGTGCCAGCAGCCCGTTACAGACCGGCTCCGATACGCAGTATTTT	CASSPLQTGSDTQYF
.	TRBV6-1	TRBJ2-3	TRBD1	TGTGCCAGCAGTGAAGCGCCAGGGGGTAGAACGGATACGCAGTATTTT	CASSEAPGGRTDTQYF